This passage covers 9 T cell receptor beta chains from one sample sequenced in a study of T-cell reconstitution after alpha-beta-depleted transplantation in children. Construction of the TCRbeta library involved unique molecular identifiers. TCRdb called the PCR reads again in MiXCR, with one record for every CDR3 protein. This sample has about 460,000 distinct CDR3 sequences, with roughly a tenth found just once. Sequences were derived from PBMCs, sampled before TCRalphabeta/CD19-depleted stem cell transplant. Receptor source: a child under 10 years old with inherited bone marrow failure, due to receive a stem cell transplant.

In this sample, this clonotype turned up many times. The CDR3 DNA reads TGTGCCAGCAGCTTCGGTAGGCGCACTGAAGCTTTCTTT. It is translated as CASSFGRRTEAFF. V is TRBV7-2 and J is TRBJ1-1; D is unresolved. Germline CDR1 SGHTA, CDR2 FQGNSA. This CDR3 contains 13 residues. Deletions cut 3 bases from V and 4 bases from J, with 9 bases between.

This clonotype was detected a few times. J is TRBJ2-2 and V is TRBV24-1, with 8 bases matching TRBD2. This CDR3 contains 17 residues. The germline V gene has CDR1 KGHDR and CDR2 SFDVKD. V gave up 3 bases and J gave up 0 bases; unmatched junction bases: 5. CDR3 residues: CATSDAPGLANTGELFF. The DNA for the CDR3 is TGTGCCACCAGTGATGCCCCGGGACTAGCGAACACCGGGGAGCTGTTTTTT.

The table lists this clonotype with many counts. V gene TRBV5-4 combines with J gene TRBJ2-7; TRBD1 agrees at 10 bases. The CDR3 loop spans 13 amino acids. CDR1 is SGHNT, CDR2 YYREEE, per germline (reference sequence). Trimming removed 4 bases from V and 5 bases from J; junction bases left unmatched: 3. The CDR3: CASSRQGADEQYF. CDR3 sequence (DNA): TGTGCCAGCAGCCGACAGGGGGCCGACGAGCAGTACTTC.

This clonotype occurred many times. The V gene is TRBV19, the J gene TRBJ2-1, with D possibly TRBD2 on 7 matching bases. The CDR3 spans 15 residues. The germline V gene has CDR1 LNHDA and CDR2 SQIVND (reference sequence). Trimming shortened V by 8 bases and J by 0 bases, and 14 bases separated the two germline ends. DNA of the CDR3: TGTGCCAGTTTCTCGGGGGGCAGCTCCTACAATGAGCAGTTCTTC. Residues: CASFSGGSSYNEQFF.

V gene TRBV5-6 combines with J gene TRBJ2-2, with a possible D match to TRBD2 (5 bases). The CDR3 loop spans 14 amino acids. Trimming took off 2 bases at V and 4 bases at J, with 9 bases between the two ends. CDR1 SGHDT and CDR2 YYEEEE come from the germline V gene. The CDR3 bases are TGTGCCAGCAGCTTCGGACTCCCCACCGGGGAGCTGTTTTTT. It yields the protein CASSFGLPTGELFF. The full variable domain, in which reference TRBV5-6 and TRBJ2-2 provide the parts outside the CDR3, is DAGVTQSPTHLIKTRGQQVTLRCSPKSGHDTVSWYQQALGQGPQFIFQYYEEEERQRGNFPDRFSGHQFPNYSSELNVNALLLGDSALYLCASSFGLPTGELFFGEGSRLTVL.

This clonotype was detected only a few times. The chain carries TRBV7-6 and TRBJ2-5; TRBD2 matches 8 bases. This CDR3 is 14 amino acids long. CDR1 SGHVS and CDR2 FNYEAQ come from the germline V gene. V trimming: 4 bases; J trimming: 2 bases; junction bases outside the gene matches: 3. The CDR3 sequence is CASSSLAGQETQYF. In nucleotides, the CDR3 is TGTGCCAGCAGCTCCTTAGCGGGGCAAGAGACCCAGTACTTC.

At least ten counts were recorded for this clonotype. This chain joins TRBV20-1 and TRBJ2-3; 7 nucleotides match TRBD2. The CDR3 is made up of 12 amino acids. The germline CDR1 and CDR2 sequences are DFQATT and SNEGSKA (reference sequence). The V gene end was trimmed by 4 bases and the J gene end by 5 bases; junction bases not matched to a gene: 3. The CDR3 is CSAKIAGDTQYF. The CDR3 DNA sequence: TGCAGTGCTAAGATAGCGGGAGATACGCAGTATTTT.

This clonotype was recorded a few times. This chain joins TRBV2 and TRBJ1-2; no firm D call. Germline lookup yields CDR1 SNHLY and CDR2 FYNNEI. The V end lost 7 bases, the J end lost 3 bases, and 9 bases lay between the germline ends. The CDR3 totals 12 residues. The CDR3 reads CASTVADYGYTF. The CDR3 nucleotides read TGTGCCAGCACTGTAGCAGACTATGGCTACACCTTC.

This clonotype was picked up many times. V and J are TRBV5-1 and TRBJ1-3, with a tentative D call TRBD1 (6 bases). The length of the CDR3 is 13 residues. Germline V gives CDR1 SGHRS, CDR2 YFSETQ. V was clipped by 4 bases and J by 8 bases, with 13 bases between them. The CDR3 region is CASSPGEAHTIYF. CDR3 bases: TGCGCCAGCAGCCCAGGGGAGGCTCACACCATATATTTT.